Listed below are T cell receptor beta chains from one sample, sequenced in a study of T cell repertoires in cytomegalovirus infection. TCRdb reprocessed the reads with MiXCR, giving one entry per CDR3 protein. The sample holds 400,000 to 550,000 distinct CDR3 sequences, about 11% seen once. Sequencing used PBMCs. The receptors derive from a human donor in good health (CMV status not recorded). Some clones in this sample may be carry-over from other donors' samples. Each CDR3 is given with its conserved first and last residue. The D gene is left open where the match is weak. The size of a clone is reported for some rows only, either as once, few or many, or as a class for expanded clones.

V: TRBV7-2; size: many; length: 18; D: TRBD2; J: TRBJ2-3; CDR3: CASSRGGAGGTYTDTQYF; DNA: TGTGCCAGCAGCCGGGGGGGAGCGGGGGGGACTTACACAGATACGCAGTATTTT
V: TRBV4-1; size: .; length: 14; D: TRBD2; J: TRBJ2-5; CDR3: CASSTTAGRETQYF; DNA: TGCGCCAGCAGCACGACAGCGGGGAGGGAGACCCAGTACTTC
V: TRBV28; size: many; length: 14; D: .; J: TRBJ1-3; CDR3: CASKRASSGNTIYF; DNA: TGTGCCAGCAAGAGAGCGAGCTCTGGAAACACCATATATTTT
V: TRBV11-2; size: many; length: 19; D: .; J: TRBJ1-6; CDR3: CASSLWGGAGLRFNSPLHF; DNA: TGTGCCAGCAGCTTATGGGGGGGGGCAGGTCTGAGATTTAATTCACCCCTCCACTTT
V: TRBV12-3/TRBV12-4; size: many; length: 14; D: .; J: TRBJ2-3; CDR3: CASRQRLITDTQYF; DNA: TGTGCCAGCAGGCAACGGCTAATCACAGATACGCAGTATTTT
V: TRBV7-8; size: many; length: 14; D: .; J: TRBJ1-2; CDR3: CASSLGPSDYGYTF; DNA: TGTGCCAGCAGCTTAGGGCCATCCGACTATGGCTACACCTTC
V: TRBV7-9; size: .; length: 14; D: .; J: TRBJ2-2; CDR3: CASSPRTFTGELFF; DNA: TGTGCCAGCAGCCCCCGGACTTTCACCGGGGAGCTGTTTTTT
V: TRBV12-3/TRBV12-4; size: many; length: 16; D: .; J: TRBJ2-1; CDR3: CASSLNIGSMASEQFF; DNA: TGTGCCAGCAGTTTAAATATCGGTTCTATGGCTAGTGAGCAGTTCTTC
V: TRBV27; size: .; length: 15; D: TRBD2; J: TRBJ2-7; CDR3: CASSSGLVRSHEQYF; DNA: TGTGCCAGCAGTTCGGGACTAGTCCGTTCCCACGAGCAGTACTTC
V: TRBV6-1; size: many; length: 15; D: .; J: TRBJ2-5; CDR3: CASSSLRATQETQYF; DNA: TGTGCCAGCAGTTCTTTAAGGGCGACCCAAGAGACCCAGTACTTC
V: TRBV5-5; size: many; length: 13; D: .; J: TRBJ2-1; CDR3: CASREGSGNEQFF; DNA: TGTGCCAGCAGGGAGGGGTCGGGCAATGAGCAGTTCTTC
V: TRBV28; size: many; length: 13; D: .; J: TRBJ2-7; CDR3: CASSLISSYEQYF; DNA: TGTGCCAGCAGTTTAATTAGCTCCTACGAGCAGTACTTC
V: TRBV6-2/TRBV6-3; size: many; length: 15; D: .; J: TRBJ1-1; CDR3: CASIQDSIGDTEAFF; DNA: TGTGCCAGCATTCAGGACTCCATAGGGGACACTGAAGCTTTCTTT
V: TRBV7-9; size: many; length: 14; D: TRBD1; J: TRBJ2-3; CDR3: CASRRQGGTDTQYF; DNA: TGTGCCAGCAGACGACAGGGGGGCACAGATACGCAGTATTTT
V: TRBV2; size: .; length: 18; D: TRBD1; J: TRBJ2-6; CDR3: CASSTWTGSLSGANVLTF; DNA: TGTGCCAGCAGTACGTGGACAGGATCTCTCTCTGGGGCCAACGTCCTGACTTTC
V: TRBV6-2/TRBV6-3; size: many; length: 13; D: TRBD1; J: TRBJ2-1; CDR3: CASRQTGINEQFF; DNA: TGTGCCAGCAGACAGACAGGGATCAATGAGCAGTTCTTC
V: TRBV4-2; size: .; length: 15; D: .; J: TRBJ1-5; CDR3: CASSQDRAGEQPQHF; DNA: TGTGCCAGCAGCCAAGATAGGGCAGGTGAACAGCCCCAGCATTTT
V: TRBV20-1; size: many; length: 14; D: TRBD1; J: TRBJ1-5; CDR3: CSASGGGQSQPQHF; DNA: TGCAGTGCTTCAGGGGGCGGACAGAGCCAGCCCCAGCATTTT
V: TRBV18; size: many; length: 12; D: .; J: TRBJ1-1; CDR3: CASSRGGTEAFF; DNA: TGTGCCAGCTCTCGGGGGGGGACTGAAGCTTTCTTT
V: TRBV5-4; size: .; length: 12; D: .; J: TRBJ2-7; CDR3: CASSTQDYEQYF; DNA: TGTGCCAGCAGCACTCAGGACTACGAGCAGTACTTC
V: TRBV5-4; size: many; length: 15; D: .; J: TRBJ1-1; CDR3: CASSSRDPRNTEAFF; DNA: TGTGCCAGCAGCTCCCGGGACCCTCGGAACACTGAAGCTTTCTTT
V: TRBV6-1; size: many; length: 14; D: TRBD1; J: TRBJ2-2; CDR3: CASSTGQADGELFF; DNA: TGTGCCAGCAGTACGGGACAGGCGGACGGGGAGCTGTTTTTT